This is a list of T cell receptor beta chains from one sample in a study of blood T cells in healthy people across ages. TCRdb passed the 5' RACE reads through MiXCR, listing each CDR3 protein once. The sample lists some 1,500,000 distinct CDR3 sequences, roughly 43% occurring once. Material: blood. These TCRs come from a woman under 30 in good health. Each CDR3 is given with its conserved first and last residue. Expanded clones get a size class; other rows say once, few or many, or leave the size out.

clone_size	j_call	v_call	cdr3_aa
.	TRBJ2-7	TRBV4-3	CASSQDRATDEQYF
many	TRBJ2-3	TRBV4-3	CASSPWTGATDTQYF
.	TRBJ1-5	TRBV4-1	CASSQEDSTGWNQPQHF
.	TRBJ1-1	TRBV20-1	CSARDQKGMGTEAFF
.	TRBJ1-2	TRBV2	CASSAREHYGYTF
.	TRBJ2-1	TRBV20-1	CSARDEGGSNEQFF
.	TRBJ2-1	TRBV12-3/TRBV12-4	CASSLVGQVGRQFF
few	TRBJ2-7	TRBV10-3	CAISESKGGEQYF
.	TRBJ2-5	TRBV5-1	CASRDRPAETQYF
few	TRBJ2-7	TRBV9	CASSKTSGSYSYEQYF
.	TRBJ1-1	TRBV6-2/TRBV6-3	CASSASRGWANTEAFF
.	TRBJ1-3	TRBV29-1	CSVGDRGPGNTIYF
.	TRBJ2-5	TRBV20-1	CSASLQGKGQETQYF
.	TRBJ1-4	TRBV6-5	CASSSLNEKLFF
few	TRBJ2-1	TRBV20-1	CSARHPGGGGNEQFF
.	TRBJ1-2	TRBV7-2	CASSLAVAAGGYTF
.	.	TRBV29-1	CSVETGIQETQYF
.	TRBJ2-1	TRBV11-1	CTSSPRTSGGNEQFF
few	TRBJ2-5	TRBV7-7	CASSLTSGSRETQYF
few	TRBJ2-1	TRBV7-2	CASSLGSGRGSSYNEQFF
.	TRBJ2-3	TRBV11-2	CASSLDFGSTDTQYF
few	TRBJ1-1	TRBV11-2	CASQIGRNTEAFF
.	TRBJ2-3	TRBV7-2	CASSLLLAGGLSTDTQYF
.	TRBJ2-3	TRBV29-1	CSADGLARGADTQYF
.	.	TRBV10-3	CAIKSSGGDYNEQYF
.	.	TRBV4-1	CASSQVSGQYYEQYF
once	TRBJ2-3	TRBV10-3	CASGLGTTGDTQYF
.	TRBJ2-1	TRBV5-6	CASSLGTSIKQFF
.	TRBJ2-1	TRBV3-1	CASSQDRLAGFLSYNEQFF
.	TRBJ2-2	TRBV7-6	CASSLYSNGQGKATGELFF
few	TRBJ2-7	TRBV4-3	CASSQEAGIVAAHYEQYF
few	TRBJ2-1	TRBV20-1	CSEERGYNEQFF
few	TRBJ2-3	TRBV12-5	CASGLVLSGTDTQYF
few	TRBJ1-1	TRBV6-2/TRBV6-3	CASSYSPVNRNTEAFF
.	TRBJ2-3	TRBV6-5	CASRTTADTQYF
.	TRBJ2-7	TRBV20-1	CSARDGGQASYEQYF
.	TRBJ2-5	TRBV10-2	CASSGPGREGAETQYF
.	TRBJ2-5	TRBV5-1	CASSLASANEQYF
.	TRBJ2-7	TRBV7-6	CASSLYDTSSIGEQYF
.	TRBJ1-4	TRBV4-3	CASSPIGTWGNEKLFF
.	.	TRBV4-1	CASSERENEQYF
.	TRBJ2-5	TRBV20-1	CSAGTHPYQETQYF
.	TRBJ2-7	TRBV20-1	CSAGDYRHSYEQYF
.	TRBJ2-3	TRBV7-9	CASSMSGRVSTDTQYF
.	TRBJ2-7	TRBV21-1	CASSISGQSYEQYF
.	TRBJ2-1	TRBV18	CASSPPAGGDEQFF
few	TRBJ1-1	TRBV6-5	CASNKGGWNTEAFF
.	TRBJ2-1	TRBV29-1	CSVDGGRVNYNEQFF
.	TRBJ2-2	TRBV3-1	CASSFRRGLSSSGELFF
.	TRBJ2-1	TRBV6-5	CASSYVLAGGNEQFF
.	TRBJ2-7	TRBV28	CASRGTLTYEQYF
few	TRBJ2-3	TRBV27	CATRGETEVTDTQYF
.	TRBJ1-5	TRBV18	CASSPPDQPQHF
.	TRBJ2-1	TRBV7-9	CASSPSGRYDNEQFF
few	TRBJ2-3	TRBV12-3/TRBV12-4	CASSPLKGQSSTDTQYF
few	TRBJ1-1	TRBV4-3	CASSPTGGSLNTEAFF
.	TRBJ2-1	TRBV4-1	CASSQDSQGADHEQFF
.	TRBJ2-6	TRBV20-1	CSASPFSGANVLTF
.	TRBJ1-1	TRBV9	CASRSPRQGDGTEAFF